The 9 T cell receptor beta chains given below trace back to one sample, sequenced in a study of blood T cell repertoires in COVID-19. The assay was immunoSEQ multiplex PCR, and TCRdb's table has in-frame clones only and misses some. Found here are some 170,000 clones, 85% to 95% of them singletons; the top ten hold roughly 2%. The material sequenced was peripheral blood. These receptors were collected from a woman aged 55-70 years with COVID-19, enrolled during active disease.

The chain links TRBV15 to TRBJ1-2; possible D gene TRBD1, 5 bases. Looked up from germline, CDR1 is LNHNV and CDR2 is YYDKDF (reference sequence). Trimming stripped 5 bases from V and 7 bases from J, with 23 bases between. The CDR3 spans 16 residues. The CDR3 coding sequence is TGTGCCACCAGCGAGCCTCTACGACAGATAAGTACTGGCTACACCTTC. Translating it yields CATSEPLRQISTGYTF. Full variable domain (rest looked up from reference TRBV15 and TRBJ1-2): DAMVIQNPRYQVTQFGKPVTLSCSQTLNHNVMYWYQQKSSQAPKLLFHYYDKDFNNEADTPDNFQSRRPNTSFCFLDIRSPGLGDTAMYLCATSEPLRQISTGYTFGSGTRLTVV.

The chain is built from TRBV30 and TRBJ2-4; TRBD1 aligns across 9 bases. Germline values: CDR1 GTSNPN, CDR2 SVGIG (reference sequence). The CDR3 runs 13 residues. V gave up 5 bases and J gave up 6 bases; unmatched junction bases: 5. The CDR3 region is CAWGQGLRNIQYF. DNA of the CDR3: TGTGCCTGGGGACAGGGGCTCAGAAACATTCAGTACTTC.

J is TRBJ1-3 and V is TRBV11-2; TRBD1 is a possible D gene (6 bases). This CDR3 region has 16 residues. CDR1 SGHAT and CDR2 FQNNGV come from the germline V gene. With 5 bases removed from V and 4 bases from J, the gap between germline ends came to 18 bases. The CDR3, as DNA: TGTGCCAGCAGCATTCAAGGGGGTATGGACGGAAACACCATATATTTT. This sequence encodes CASSIQGGMDGNTIYF.

This rearrangement joins TRBV2 to TRBJ1-3, with 7 nucleotides matching TRBD1. The CDR3 is 15 residues long. CDR1 is SNHLY, CDR2 FYNNEI, per germline. Trimming at V came to 5 bases and at J to 2 bases, leaving 6 bases not matched to a gene. The CDR3 reads CASSRRQGAGNTIYF. In DNA, the CDR3 is TGTGCCAGCAGTCGGAGACAGGGAGCTGGAAACACCATATATTTT.

V and J are TRBV29-1 and TRBJ1-1, with 11 bases lining up with TRBD1. The CDR3 runs to 14 residues. Trimming cost V 6 bases and J 2 bases; bases outside gene matches: 5. Germline V gives CDR1 SQVTM, CDR2 ANQGSEA. The CDR3 sequence: CSVGTGGGNTEAFF. The CDR3 DNA sequence: TGCAGCGTAGGGACAGGGGGAGGTAACACTGAAGCTTTCTTT.

V usage is TRBV7-3 and J usage is TRBJ1-2, with D tentatively TRBD1 (6 bases). Germline CDR1 SGHTA, CDR2 FQGTGA. The CDR3 totals 15 residues. V was shortened by 5 bases and J by 7 bases, with 20 bases between the two germline ends. In DNA form, the CDR3 reads TGTGCCAGCAGCCCTTTAGCGGGGGGGCGTGTTGGCTACACCTTC. Encoded protein: CASSPLAGGRVGYTF.

CDR3 sequence: CASSDRLAGGHNEQFF. In nucleotides, the CDR3 is TGTGCCAGCAGCGATCGATTGGCGGGGGGCCACAATGAGCAGTTCTTC. V usage is TRBV7-3 and J usage is TRBJ2-1; 8 nucleotides match TRBD2. Per germline, CDR1 SGHTA and CDR2 FQGTGA. The CDR3 runs to 16 residues. The junction had 11 bases not matched to a gene; V was cut back by 5 bases and J by 5 bases.

J is TRBJ2-1 and V is TRBV3-1 (or the pseudogene TRBV3-2); TRBD1 is a possible D gene (5 bases). Germline V CDR1 and CDR2: LGHDT, YNNKEL (reference sequence). The CDR3 extends over 15 amino acids. Trimming removed 0 bases at V and 9 bases at J, with 15 bases between. The CDR3 DNA sequence: TGTGCCAGCAGCCAAGATCAGGGTAGCCCGGGTGAGCAGTTCTTC. This codes for CASSQDQGSPGEQFF.

Concerning this clone itself: The junction departs from germline at one end; a sequencing error may be responsible. The gene calls are TRBV11-3 and TRBJ2-3, with TRBD2 matching over 10 bases. The CDR3 consists of 13 residues. Germline CDR1 and CDR2: SGHNT and YENEEA. The CDR3 DNA reads TGTGCCAGCAGCCCATTAGCGGGGGGTCCACCCAATTTT. Its protein product is CASSPLAGGPPNF.